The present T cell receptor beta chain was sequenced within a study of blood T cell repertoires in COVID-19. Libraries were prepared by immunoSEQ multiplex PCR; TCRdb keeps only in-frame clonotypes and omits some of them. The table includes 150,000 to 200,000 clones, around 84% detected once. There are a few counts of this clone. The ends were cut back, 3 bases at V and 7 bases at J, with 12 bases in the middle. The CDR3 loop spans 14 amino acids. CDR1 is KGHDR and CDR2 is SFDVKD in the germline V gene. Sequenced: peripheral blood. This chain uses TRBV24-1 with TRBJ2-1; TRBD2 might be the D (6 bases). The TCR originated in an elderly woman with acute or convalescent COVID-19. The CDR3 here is CATSDTSTSNEQFF. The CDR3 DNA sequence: TGTGCCACCAGTGATACTAGCACCTCTAATGAGCAGTTCTTC.